What follows are 16 T cell receptor beta chains derived from one specimen sequenced in a study of T cell repertoires in cytomegalovirus infection (dated by TCRdb to the late 2010s). The sample was run on an Illumina HiSeq 1500. TCRdb took the public reads, trimmed them with fastp at Q25, ran MiXCR for clone calling and kept in-frame beta chains. Each CDR3 protein gets just one entry, which takes the most common genes and DNA from the rows behind it. For this sample the table gives some 100,000 distinct CDR3 sequences, of which roughly a quarter were detected only once. More than 35% of the sample is held by the ten biggest clonotypes. Sequenced sample: CD8+ T cells from PBMCs. These receptors were obtained from a human donor in good health (CMV status not recorded). Some clones in this sample may be carry-over from other donors' samples.

The chain uses TRBV12-3 or TRBV12-4 and TRBJ2-3; TRBD2 aligns across 7 bases. The CDR3 covers 15 residues. Trimming removed 5 bases from V and 1 base from J; junction bases left unmatched: 6. This chain's CDR3 is CASSPTSEGTDTQYF. In DNA, the CDR3 is TGTGCCAGCAGTCCCACTAGCGAGGGCACAGATACGCAGTATTTT.

The chain recombines TRBV6-1 with TRBJ1-2, with D tentatively TRBD1 (5 bases). Germline assignment: CDR1 MNHNS and CDR2 SASEGT. The V end was cut by 4 bases, the J end by 8 bases, with 20 bases between. This CDR3 spans 15 amino acids. The CDR3 DNA is TGTGCCAGCAGTGGAAGGGCCGTGGGCTCAGGGGGCTACACCTTC. Residues: CASSGRAVGSGGYTF.

The chain recombines TRBV19 with TRBJ1-1; TRBD1 aligns across 10 bases. Germline CDR1 reads LNHDA; CDR2 reads SQIVND (reference sequence). V was pared by 7 bases and J by 3 bases, with 11 bases of the junction left unmatched. This CDR3 is built from 16 residues. The CDR3 reads CASISDRGWMYTEAFF. CDR3 in DNA: TGTGCCAGTATCTCGGACAGGGGGTGGATGTACACTGAAGCTTTCTTT.

This chain connects TRBV20-1 to TRBJ2-4; D call uncertain. Germline CDR1 and CDR2: DFQATT and SNEGSKA (reference sequence). The CDR3 has 14 amino acids. Trimming took off 0 bases at V and 0 bases at J, with 6 bases between the two ends. CDR3 coding DNA: TGCAGTGCTAGAGATTGGGTAGCCAAAAACATTCAGTACTTC. Translated: CSARDWVAKNIQYF.

This clonotype was seen repeatedly, ten times or more. The chain uses TRBV28 and TRBJ2-3; D remains unclear. From germline, CDR1 is MDHEN and CDR2 SYDVKM. Trimming pared 7 bases from V and 0 bases from J, leaving 14 bases between. The CDR3 spans 15 residues. CDR3 protein: CASKTWDTSTDTQYF. The CDR3 DNA reads TGTGCCAGCAAGACCTGGGATACTAGCACAGATACGCAGTATTTT.

The genes are TRBV20-1 and TRBJ2-1, with 9 bases lining up with TRBD2. Germline CDR1 and CDR2: DFQATT and SNEGSKA (reference sequence). The V gene end was trimmed by 0 bases and the J gene end by 0 bases; junction bases not matched to a gene: 9. The CDR3 consists of 18 residues. The CDR3 sequence is CSARDTSGGTASYNEQFF. The CDR3 bases are TGCAGTGCTAGAGATACCAGCGGGGGGACCGCCTCCTACAATGAGCAGTTCTTC.

The sample holds many counts of this clonotype. The V gene is TRBV7-2, the J gene TRBJ2-7; D tentatively reads TRBD1 or TRBD2 (5 bases each). CDR1 and CDR2 from the germline V gene are SGHTA and FQGNSA. Trimming pared 1 base from V and 6 bases from J, leaving 10 bases between. The CDR3 runs to 13 residues. The CDR3 sequence: CASSLGLRGEQYF. As DNA, the CDR3 is TGTGCCAGCAGCTTAGGTCTGAGGGGCGAGCAGTACTTC. The whole variable domain, filled in from reference TRBV7-2 and TRBJ2-7, reads GAGVSQSPSNKVTEKGKDVELRCDPISGHTALYWYRQSLGQGLEFLIYFQGNSAPDKSGLPSDRFSAERTGGSVSTLTIQRTQQEDSAVYLCASSLGLRGEQYFGPGTRLTVT.

This clonotype was detected ten times or more. The rearrangement joins TRBV27 to TRBJ1-1; D is unclear. V was trimmed by 10 bases and J by 1 base, leaving 13 bases between them. This CDR3 has 13 amino acids. CDR1 and CDR2 from the germline V gene are MNHEY and SMNVEV (reference sequence). CDR3 sequence (DNA): TGTGCCACCAATCCCGGTGGGAACACTGAAGCTTTCTTT. This codes for CATNPGGNTEAFF.

The chain has TRBV7-2 and TRBJ2-7; 10 bases are shared with TRBD2. The CDR3 length is 15 residues. V shed 4 bases, J shed 2 bases, and the junction held 5 bases outside the gene matches. Germline CDR1 is SGHTA and CDR2 is FQGNSA. CDR3 in amino acids: CASSYPSGSTYEQYF. As DNA, the CDR3 is TGTGCCAGCAGCTACCCTAGCGGGAGTACCTACGAGCAGTACTTC.

This clonotype was detected many times. V usage is TRBV11-2 and J usage is TRBJ2-1, with 8 positions matching TRBD2. Germline CDR1 and CDR2: SGHAT and FQNNGV. Trimming took 0 bases from V and 6 from J; bases not matched to a gene: 10. The CDR3 spans 17 residues. CDR3 residues: CASSLELGERGTNEQFF. In DNA form, the CDR3 reads TGTGCCAGCAGCTTAGAGCTCGGCGAGCGGGGGACCAATGAGCAGTTCTTC.

This clonotype occurred many times. The chain carries TRBV6-2 or TRBV6-3 and TRBJ1-1, with 8 nucleotides matching TRBD1. CDR1 and CDR2 (germline): MNHEY, SVGEGT. V lost 10 bases and J lost 2; bases outside the gene matches: 9. This CDR3 is 14 amino acids long. The CDR3 sequence: CATGDRTLNTEAFF. CDR3 bases: TGTGCCACCGGGGACAGGACGCTTAACACTGAAGCTTTCTTT.

The rearrangement uses TRBV28 and TRBJ2-5, with no clear D. Germline CDR1 MDHEN, CDR2 SYDVKM. The V and J ends lost 1 base and 2 bases respectively, with 14 bases between them. The CDR3 runs 16 residues. Written as DNA, the CDR3 is TGTGCCAGCAGTTTATCGGGTCTTGGGGATCAAGAGACCCAGTACTTC. It codes for CASSLSGLGDQETQYF.

The J gene is TRBJ2-1, the V gene TRBV12-3 or TRBV12-4; D unresolved. The CDR3 is made up of 13 amino acids. V was cut by 0 bases and J by 9 bases, with 9 bases left in between. DNA of the CDR3: TGTGCCAGCAGTTTAGCGCTGGTTAGTGAGCAGTTCTTC. It yields the protein CASSLALVSEQFF.

In its sample, this clonotype was seen many times. The V and J genes are TRBV7-9 and TRBJ2-3, with D possibly TRBD2 on 6 matching bases. This CDR3 comprises 16 residues. Between the trimmed V and J ends, which lost 4 bases and 0 bases, there was a span of 14 bases. Per germline, CDR1 SEHNR and CDR2 FQNEAQ (reference sequence). The CDR3 reads CASSSPPAGSTDTQYF. The CDR3 bases are TGTGCCAGCAGCTCCCCTCCAGCGGGCAGCACAGATACGCAGTATTTT.

At least ten counts were recorded for this clonotype. The J gene is TRBJ2-3, the V gene TRBV6-6; 13 bases are a match to TRBD2. The V gene end was trimmed by 2 bases and the J gene end by 2 bases; junction bases not matched to a gene: 7. This CDR3 comprises 18 residues. Germline CDR1 reads MNHNY; CDR2 reads SVGAGI (reference sequence). The CDR3 region has the DNA TGTGCCAGCAGTTACCCGACTAGCGGGGGGCTATCCACAGATACGCAGTATTTT. This translates into CASSYPTSGGLSTDTQYF.

This clonotype was observed at least ten times. V usage is TRBV7-2 and J usage is TRBJ2-7; D remains ambiguous. The CDR3 length is 12 residues. Germline V gene data show CDR1 as SGHTA and CDR2 as FQGNSA. With 0 bases removed from V and 2 bases from J, the gap between germline ends came to 2 bases. In DNA, the CDR3 is TGTGCCAGCAGCTTAGCGCCCTACGAGCAGTACTTC. Encoded protein: CASSLAPYEQYF.